This T cell receptor (beta chain) is drawn from a study of cytomegalovirus exposure and HLA in healthy donors. V was cut by 5 bases and J by 8 bases, with 15 bases left in between. Per germline, CDR1 GTSNPN and CDR2 SVGIG (reference sequence). This CDR3 has 13 residues. Use of 60 Vbeta and 13 Jbeta primers characterized the PCR. The repertoire was sequenced with immunoSEQ multiplex PCR; TCRdb's copy has only in-frame clones and lacks some. The sample consists of roughly 140,000 clones, more than 65% of them appearing once. Specimen: PBMCs. This receptor was taken from a woman between 25 and 40 years old in good health and CMV-seronegative. The genes are TRBV30 and TRBJ1-4, with D tentatively TRBD1 (5 bases). The CDR3 DNA is TGTGCCTGGGAGTGGGGCTCCAGGGAAAAACTGTTTTTT. This sequence encodes CAWEWGSREKLFF.